Given below is one T cell receptor (beta chain) in context. What it binds is unknown. The trim removed 5 bases at V and 4 bases at J, leaving 6 bases unmatched. There are 15 residues in the CDR3. Germline-derived CDR1 and CDR2 are SGHAT and FQNNGV. The data stem from a study of shared clonotypes between healthy human individuals. Study conclusions and caveats: Enrolling few donors narrowed the genetic and exposure-history diversity that was represented.

The run depth of the assay was deep. Each subset's genomic DNA was shared equally among a number of immunoSEQ plates. This table comes from immunoSEQ multiplex PCR, and its TCRdb copy is limited to in-frame clones, with some not included. The sample lists nearly 500,000 clones, over 60% occurring once. This sequence was found in a middle-aged woman in good health. Some clones in this sample may be carry-over from other donors' samples. The V call is TRBV11-2, the J call TRBJ2-2; TRBD1 aligns across 8 bases. Sequencing used PBMCs. CDR3 loop: CASSSRDRSTGELFF. The CDR3 bases are TGTGCCAGCAGCAGCCGGGACAGGAGCACCGGGGAGCTGTTTTTT.